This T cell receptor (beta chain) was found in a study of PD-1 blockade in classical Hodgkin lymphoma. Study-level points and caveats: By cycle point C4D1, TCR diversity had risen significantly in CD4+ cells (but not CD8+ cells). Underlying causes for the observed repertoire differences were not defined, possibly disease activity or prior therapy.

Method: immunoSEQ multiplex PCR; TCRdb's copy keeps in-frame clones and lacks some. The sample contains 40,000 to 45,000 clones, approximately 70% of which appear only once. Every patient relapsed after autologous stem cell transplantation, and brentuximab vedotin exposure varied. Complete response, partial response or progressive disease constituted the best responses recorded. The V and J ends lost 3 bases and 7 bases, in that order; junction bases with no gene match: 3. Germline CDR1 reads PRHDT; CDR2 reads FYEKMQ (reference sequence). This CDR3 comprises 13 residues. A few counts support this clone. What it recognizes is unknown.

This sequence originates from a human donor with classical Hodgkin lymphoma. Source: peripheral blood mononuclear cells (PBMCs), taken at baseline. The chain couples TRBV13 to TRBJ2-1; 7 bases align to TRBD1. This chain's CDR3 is CASSFTGENEQFF. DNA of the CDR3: TGTGCCAGCAGCTTCACAGGGGAAAATGAGCAGTTCTTC.